This T cell receptor beta chain was retrieved from a study of blood T cell repertoires in COVID-19. Study-wide context: PBMCs, B-cell-depleted T cells, or T cells were the source of the cDNA or gDNA that made up the material.

Sequencing was performed with immunoSEQ multiplex PCR; in TCRdb, only in-frame clones are kept and a portion is missing. The data hold 76,000 or so clones, with 70% to 90% observed a single time. The CDR3 consists of 13 residues. Germline V gene sequence: CDR1 SGHVS, CDR2 FQNEAQ. V was clipped by 5 bases and J by 3 bases, with 10 bases between them. This chain connects TRBV7-8 to TRBJ1-1; TRBD1 might be the D (6 bases). The receptor was derived from a man aged 30 to 45 with acute or convalescent COVID-19. Sequencing used peripheral blood. The CDR3 protein is CASSEQGYTEAFF. The DNA of the CDR3 is TGTGCCAGCAGCGAGCAGGGGTACACTGAAGCTTTCTTT.